This TCR beta chain was identified during a study of T cell repertoires in cytomegalovirus infection. About the research overall: An indication of both CMV infection and matching HLA type came from public TCR beta signatures. Findings and limits, study-wide: Cumulated frequencies of public TCR beta families served to identify carriers of CMV plus the relevant HLA. CMV-specific TCR beta clonotypes restricted by HLA-C were the ones dominating the ex vivo response.

Germline loops: CDR1 SGHAT, CDR2 FQDESV (reference sequence). The CDR3 runs to 13 residues. The V and J ends lost 3 bases and 2 bases respectively, with 7 bases between them. One entry per CDR3 protein, called by TCRdb with MiXCR from the reads. The sample includes approximately 770,000 distinct CDR3 sequences, roughly 28% of them seen just once. Concerning this clonotype: Its antigen is unknown.

The sample consisted of cultured CD8+ T cells from PBMCs, taken from culture after CMV antigen stimulation. The chain recombines TRBV11-1 with TRBJ1-1; D unresolved. This clonotype was obtained from a human donor in good health (CMV status not recorded). Some clones in this sample may be carry-over from other donors' samples. CDR3 loop: CASSFPTNTEAFF. CDR3 coding DNA: TGTGCCAGCAGCTTTCCCACCAACACTGAAGCTTTCTTT.